One sample yielded the 26 T cell receptor beta chains listed below, sequenced in a study of tumor and adjacent non-tumor tissue in lung cancer. A modified ARM-PCR protocol with three rounds of nested PCR amplified TCRbeta. MiXCR, run by TCRdb on the multiplex PCR reads, gives a single entry per CDR3 protein. The sample lists 200,000 to 250,000 distinct CDR3 sequences, 70% to 75% occurring once. RNA was extracted from bulk tissue without any cell sorting. Sequenced input: lung tumor tissue. All receptors derive from a man aged 60 to 75 with non-small cell lung cancer.

Worth noting for this clonotype: At one end the junction does not follow the germline gene, possibly because of a read error. The chain employs TRBV6-4 and TRBJ2-3; possibly TRBD2 for D (7 bases). The CDR3 covers 13 residues. Germline CDR1 and CDR2: MRHNA and SNTAGT. CDR3: CASGGGVTDTQYF. The CDR3 region has the DNA TGTGCCAGCGGGGGGGGCGTCACAGATACACAGTATTTT.

Notes on this clonotype: A junction boundary mismatches the germline segment, possibly from a read error. V usage is TRBV29-1 and J usage is TRBJ1-5, with D possibly TRBD1 on 5 matching bases. There are 13 residues in the CDR3. CDR1 is SQVTM, CDR2 ANQGSEA, per germline. In nucleotides, the CDR3 is TGCAGCGTGGTCGGGGGGTCCGGGCAGCCCCAGCGTTTT. This encodes CSVVGGSGQPQRF.

V usage is TRBV7-2 and J usage is TRBJ1-1, with D possibly being TRBD1 (5 bases). The CDR3 runs to 15 residues. Germline V gene data show CDR1 as SGHTA and CDR2 as FQGNSA. V lost 2 bases to trimming and J lost 3 bases, with 13 bases between them. CDR3 residues: CASSLKGAGYTEAFF. For the CDR3, the DNA is TGTGCCAGCAGCTTAAAAGGGGCAGGCTACACTGAAGCTTTCTTT.

This sequence joins TRBV19 and TRBJ2-6; 10 bases fit TRBD2. V was clipped by 3 bases and J by 0 bases; unmatched bases: 5. Germline CDR1 LNHDA, CDR2 SQIVND (reference sequence). This CDR3 has 18 amino acids. CDR3 in DNA: TGTGCCAGTAGTATCTCTAGCGGGAGAGGCTCTGGGGCCAACGTCCTGACTTTC. This sequence encodes CASSISSGRGSGANVLTF. The full variable domain, rest sourced from reference TRBV19 and TRBJ2-6, is DGGITQSPKYLFRKEGQNVTLSCEQNLNHDAMYWYRQDPGQGLRLIYYSQIVNDFQKGDIAEGYSVSREKKESFPLTVTSAQKNPTAFYLCASSISSGRGSGANVLTFGAGSRLTVL.

Worth noting for this clonotype: The final CDR3 position lacks the conserved phenylalanine or tryptophan, pointing to a likely read error. The genes are TRBV11-3 and TRBJ1-2, with 10 bases identical to TRBD1. The CDR3 runs to 13 residues. Trimming at V came to 9 bases and at J to 5 bases, leaving 6 bases not matched to a gene. Germline CDR1 SGHNT, CDR2 YENEEA. CDR3 coding DNA: TGTGCCAGTAGCGTGGGACAGGGGTATGGCTACACCCTC. Protein sequence: CASSVGQGYGYTL.

The chain recombines TRBV24-1 with TRBJ2-1; TRBD2 matches at 11 bases. V lost 4 bases to trimming and J lost 8 bases; unmatched junction nucleotides: 6. CDR1 is KGHDR and CDR2 is SFDVKD in the germline V gene. The CDR3 loop spans 15 amino acids. The CDR3 reads CATSDPGLADDEQFF. DNA for the CDR3: TGTGCCACCAGTGACCCGGGACTAGCGGACGATGAGCAGTTCTTC.

Details on this clonotype: Mismatch with germline at one junction end may stem from a read error. V and J are TRBV11-2 and TRBJ1-2; 8 bases fit TRBD1. Germline lookup yields CDR1 SGHAT and CDR2 FQNNGV. The CDR3 is 14 amino acids. The CDR3 region has the DNA TGTACCAGCAGCTTACAGGGGGCTAACTATGGCTACACCTTC. Translating gives CTSSLQGANYGYTF.

As for this clonotype: A much larger clone lies a single base off, so this may be a read error. This sequence joins TRBV4-2 and TRBJ2-7; 7 positions match TRBD1. This CDR3 spans 16 amino acids. V was clipped by 3 bases and J by 2 bases; unmatched bases: 10. CDR1 and CDR2 from the germline V gene are LGHNA and YNFKEQ. Here the CDR3 reads CASSHDGTVRTYEQYF. The CDR3, as DNA: TGTGCCAGCAGCCACGATGGGACAGTGAGGACCTACGAGCAGTACTTC.

The rearrangement links TRBV25-1 to TRBJ2-2; TRBD2 might be the D (5 bases). Germline-derived CDR1 and CDR2 are MGHDK and SYGVNS. This CDR3 is built from 14 residues. Trimming cost V 6 bases and J 4 bases, with 12 bases left between them. DNA for the CDR3: TGTGCCAGCAGCCCCAGCGGAAGCACCGGGGAGCTGTTTTTT. Protein sequence: CASSPSGSTGELFF.

On this clonotype: A much larger clone lies a single base off, so this may be a read error. The rearrangement uses TRBV29-1 and TRBJ2-7, with TRBD2 matching 8 bases. Losses at the gene ends were 6 bases for V and 5 bases for J; bases not matched to a gene: 12. Germline CDR1 and CDR2: SQVTM and ANQGSEA. The CDR3 is made up of 14 amino acids. The CDR3 DNA reads as TGCAGCGTAGAACCGAGCGGGGGACGCGACGAGCAGTACTTC. Its translation: CSVEPSGGRDEQYF.

This chain joins TRBV12-3 or TRBV12-4 and TRBJ1-5, with D hard to call. V was pared by 1 base and J by 5 bases, with 6 bases between. The CDR3 covers 13 residues. CDR3 sequence reads: CASSLGEDQPQHF. DNA of the CDR3: TGTGCCAGCAGTTTAGGGGAAGATCAGCCCCAGCATTTT.

Remarks on this clonotype: This CDR3 is missing its conserved last phenylalanine or tryptophan, likely due to a read error. The chain links TRBV6-2 or TRBV6-3 to TRBJ2-7; D assignment may be TRBD1 or TRBD2 (5 bases each). Germline-derived CDR1 and CDR2 are MNHEY and SVGEGT. This CDR3 has 14 amino acids. Trimming removed 10 bases from V and 0 bases from J, with 16 bases in between. Here the CDR3 DNA reads TGTGCCACCAGAAAGGGACGAAACTCCTACGAGCAGTACCTC. Protein sequence: CATRKGRNSYEQYL.

The J gene is TRBJ2-7, the V gene TRBV6-2 or TRBV6-3; possibly TRBD1 for D (5 bases). Trimming removed 0 bases from V and 3 bases from J, with 24 bases in between. CDR3 length equals 19 residues. Germline V gives CDR1 MNHEY, CDR2 SVGEGT. The CDR3 DNA reads TGTGCCAGCAGTTACTCCGAGCCATACAGGATCAAGGCGGTCTACGAGCAGTACTTC. Its translation: CASSYSEPYRIKAVYEQYF.

This clonotype has just a few counts. The V gene is TRBV6-1, the J gene TRBJ2-6; D uncertain. CDR1 and CDR2 from the germline V gene are MNHNS and SASEGT. Trimming stripped 2 bases from V and 4 bases from J, with 6 bases between. This CDR3 has 14 residues. The CDR3 bases are TGTGCCAGCAGTGAAAGGCAGGGGGCCAACGTCCTGACTTTC. Translation gives CASSERQGANVLTF.

In regard to this clonotype: A much larger clonotype is one base distant, so this may be a read error. The V gene is TRBV29-1, the J gene TRBJ1-2; D is unclear. There are 12 residues in the CDR3. Germline-derived CDR1 and CDR2 are SQVTM and ANQGSEA. The V end was cut by 4 bases, the J end by 6 bases, with 12 bases between. The CDR3 nucleotides are TGCAGCGTTGTTACATGTTCTAATGGCTACACCTTC. This sequence encodes CSVVTCSNGYTF.

This clonotype was seen just once. A clone one base away is much larger, so this may be a read error. Here the CDR3 omits its conserved ending phenylalanine or tryptophan, so a read error is the likely source. V and J are TRBV5-6 and TRBJ2-5; the D is unclear. CDR1 SGHDT and CDR2 YYEEEE come from the germline V gene. CDR3 length: 12 amino acids. V was shortened by 5 bases and J by 5 bases, with 10 bases between the two germline ends. The CDR3 bases are TGTGCCAGCAGGCTTGGTCGGGAGACCCAGTACCTC. It encodes CASRLGRETQYL.

As to this clonotype: A read error is possible here, since a much larger clone lies one base away. The chain recombines TRBV20-1 with TRBJ2-3; the match to TRBD2 covers 8 bases. The CDR3 spans 14 residues. Germline CDR1 is DFQATT and CDR2 is SNEGSKA (reference sequence). The CDR3 bases are TGCAGTGCTAAGGCCCCAGCGGGAGTTGATACGCACTATTTT. Protein product: CSAKAPAGVDTHYF.

V usage is TRBV7-3 and J usage is TRBJ1-2; 12 bases are shared with TRBD1. The length of the CDR3 is 16 residues. V lost 9 bases, J lost 8 bases, and 16 bases stayed unmatched. Germline V gene sequence: CDR1 SGHTA, CDR2 FQGTGA. The CDR3 protein is CASSPGTGGASRGYTF. CDR3 nucleotide sequence: TGTGCCAGTAGCCCCGGGACAGGGGGCGCTTCTAGAGGCTACACCTTC.

The J gene is TRBJ1-2, the V gene TRBV28; possible D gene TRBD1, 6 bases. V was trimmed by 5 bases and J by 5 bases, leaving 21 bases between them. This CDR3 region has 16 residues. CDR1 is MDHEN, CDR2 SYDVKM, per germline. CDR3 residues: CASSLVLGRGLYGYTF. CDR3 nucleotide sequence: TGTGCCAGCAGTCTCGTCCTCGGACGGGGGCTATATGGCTACACCTTC.

On this clonotype itself: A read error is likely, as this CDR3 ends without the conserved phenylalanine or tryptophan. The V call is TRBV4-3, the J call TRBJ1-1, with D unclear. Germline CDR1 is LGHNA and CDR2 is YSLEER. This CDR3 region has 15 residues. The CDR3 loop reads CARSQSFRLSTEAFY. The CDR3 nucleotides are TGCGCCAGGAGCCAATCGTTCAGGTTGAGCACTGAAGCTTTCTAT.

Concerning this clonotype: A much larger clonotype is one base distant, so this may be a read error. Since the CDR3 does not end with the conserved phenylalanine or tryptophan, this likely comes from a read error. The chain employs TRBV6-5 and TRBJ1-2; no reliable D call. CDR3 length: 15 residues. Trimming took off 5 bases at V and 2 bases at J, with 15 bases between the two ends. The germline gives CDR1 MNHEY, CDR2 SVGAGI. In nucleotides, the CDR3 is TGTGCCAGCAGTGACCCCCGCGGGCGGAACTATGGCTACACCTCC. It specifies CASSDPRGRNYGYTS.

A remark on this clonotype: Germline is not matched at one junction end, which may reflect a read error. The CDR3 DNA reads as TGTGCCAGCAGCTCTACATGGCAAGAGACCCATTACTTC. This sequence encodes CASSSTWQETHYF. The rearrangement uses TRBV11-2 and TRBJ2-5; unclear D gene. This CDR3 region has 13 residues. Germline V gene data show CDR1 as SGHAT and CDR2 as FQNNGV.

This sequence joins TRBV20-1 and TRBJ1-4, with 8 bases matching TRBD1. V lost 3 bases, J lost 7 bases, and 10 bases stayed unmatched. This CDR3 has 15 amino acids. Per germline, CDR1 DFQATT and CDR2 SNEGSKA (reference sequence). The CDR3 here is CSASGGQGAGEKLFF. CDR3 in DNA: TGCAGTGCTAGTGGAGGCCAGGGGGCGGGTGAAAAACTGTTTTTT.

This clonotype was seen a handful of times. The junction does not match germline at one end; this may be a read error. V is TRBV7-8 and J is TRBJ1-1, with D possibly being TRBD1 (5 bases). The germline gives CDR1 SGHVS, CDR2 FQNEAQ. This CDR3 spans 14 amino acids. This chain's CDR3 is CASSLAGMNTEAFF. In nucleotides, the CDR3 is TGTGCTAGCAGCTTAGCAGGGATGAACACTGAAGCTTTCTTT. Combining the CDR3 with reference TRBV7-8 and TRBJ1-1 gives the whole variable domain GAGVSQSPRYKVAKRGQDVALRCDPISGHVSLFWYQQALGQGPEFLTYFQNEAQLDKSGLPSDRFFAERPEGSVSTLKIQRTQQEDSAVYLCASSLAGMNTEAFFGQGTRLTVV.

A remark on this clonotype: The junction departs from the called germline gene at one end, perhaps through a read error. V is TRBV20-1 and J is TRBJ1-2; 7 bases are shared with TRBD1. Per germline, CDR1 DFQATT and CDR2 SNEGSKA (reference sequence). The length of the CDR3 is 13 residues. In nucleotides, the CDR3 is TGCAATGCTATGTCCAGGGGGTCGAGTGGCTACACCTTC. It specifies CNAMSRGSSGYTF.

As concerns this clonotype: A much more abundant neighbour one base away suggests this may be a read error. The chain has TRBV6-1 and TRBJ1-5, with a tentative D call TRBD1 (6 bases). Per germline, CDR1 MNHNS and CDR2 SASEGT. This CDR3 comprises 16 residues. As DNA, the CDR3 is TGTGCCAGCAGTGAAGCCCAGGGGAGAGGAAATCGGCCCCAGCATTTT. Residues: CASSEAQGRGNRPQHF.